This T cell receptor beta chain was recovered during a study of shared clonotypes between healthy human individuals. Study-level results: A handful of donors shared approximately 5% of their naive CD4 clonotypes.

Study donors comprised healthy, HIV-negative adults devoid of recent acute infection or vaccination. Naive CD4+ cells were CD45RA-selected; the remaining cells were memory. Deep-level assay runs were performed. Sequencing was performed with immunoSEQ multiplex PCR; in TCRdb, only in-frame clones are kept and a portion is missing. Of roughly 2.4 million clones listed, 90% to 96% are singletons. In regard to this clone: No antigen is known for it.

The length of the CDR3 is 16 residues. Germline V gives CDR1 SGHRS, CDR2 YFSETQ. V dropped 4 bases and J dropped 2 bases, with 19 bases sitting between them. The V and J genes are TRBV5-1 and TRBJ2-7; weak D call: TRBD2 (5 bases). This TCR was sampled from a man aged 18 to 30 in good health. Sequencing input: naive CD4+ T cells sorted from blood. Subset reported: CD45RA+ positively selected. In DNA, the CDR3 is TGCGCCAGCAGCCCCGGAGGTGGCTCTCTTACCTACGAGCAGTACTTC. Amino acid sequence: CASSPGGGSLTYEQYF. Together with reference TRBV5-1 and TRBJ2-7, the CDR3 gives the full variable domain: KAGVTQTPRYLIKTRGQQVTLSCSPISGHRSVSWYQQTPGQGLQFLFEYFSETQRNKGNFPGRFSGRQFSNSRSEMNVSTLELGDSALYLCASSPGGGSLTYEQYFGPGTRLTVT.